These T cell receptor beta chains were read from a single sample in a study of identical twins. MiXCR, applied by TCRdb to the 5' RACE reads, yields one record per CDR3 protein. The data show about 700,000 distinct CDR3 sequences, around 6.1% seen once. Material: naive T cells sorted from blood. The receptors derive from a man in his late teens or twenties in good health. Both conserved end residues are part of each CDR3. A D gene is named only where the DNA matches it firmly. Not every row has a clone size; where given, it reads once, few, many or a size class.

v_call	j_call	d_call	clone_size	cdr3_nt	cdr3_aa
TRBV5-7	TRBJ2-2	TRBD1	few	TGTGCCAGCAGTCGTGCCGGACAGGGCAACACCGGGGAGCTGTTTTTT	CASSRAGQGNTGELFF
TRBV28	TRBJ1-5	.	many	TGTGCCAGCCGAGACCCGGGGGAGAGCAATCAGCCCCAGCATTTT	CASRDPGESNQPQHF
TRBV29-1	TRBJ2-4	.	many	TGCAGCGTTGAAGACCCCACGTCACTGGTTTCAAACATTCAGTACTTC	CSVEDPTSLVSNIQYF
TRBV2	TRBJ1-2	.	many	TGTGCCAGCCACGGAGGCGTCTATGGCTACACCTTC	CASHGGVYGYTF
TRBV29-1	TRBJ1-1	.	many	TGCAGCGTTGAAGAGAGGGTGAACACTGAAGCTTTCTTT	CSVEERVNTEAFF
TRBV7-3	TRBJ2-6	.	many	TGTGCCAGCAGCTTAACCGGCTCTGGGGCCAACGTCCTGACTTTC	CASSLTGSGANVLTF
TRBV5-1	TRBJ1-1	.	many	TGCGCCAGCAGCTTTTTTTCTTCCATGAACACTGAAGCTTTCTTT	CASSFFSSMNTEAFF
TRBV18	TRBJ2-1	TRBD2	few	TGTGCCAGCTCACAATGGACTAGCGGCAACTACAATGAGCAGTTCTTC	CASSQWTSGNYNEQFF
TRBV9	TRBJ2-7	.	.	TGTGCCAGCAGCCCCCGCCTCGGACGGTCTGCCTACGAGCAGTACTTC	CASSPRLGRSAYEQYF
TRBV11-3	TRBJ2-3	.	.	TGTGCCAGCAGCTTAGGAGGCAGGGTAGGCACAGATACGCAGTATTTT	CASSLGGRVGTDTQYF
TRBV6-5	TRBJ2-1	TRBD1	many	TGTGCCAGCAGTTACTCACAGCCCGGGACAGGGGAACGGGGGAATGAGCAATTCTTC	CASSYSQPGTGERGNEQFF
TRBV29-1	TRBJ1-1	.	many	TGCAGCGTTGAAGTCCCGGCTATGAACACTGAAGCTTTCTTT	CSVEVPAMNTEAFF
TRBV10-3	TRBJ1-2	TRBD1	few	TGTGCCATCACGAAAGGGACAGGGGGATTCGGCTACACCTTC	CAITKGTGGFGYTF
TRBV12-3/TRBV12-4	TRBJ2-1	TRBD2	many	TGTGCCAGCAGTTCGCCGACTAGCGGGGGTCAAAATGAGCAGTTCTTC	CASSSPTSGGQNEQFF
TRBV27	TRBJ1-1	.	.	TGTGCCAGCAGTTTGGGGGCGGTGAACACTGAAGCTTTCTTT	CASSLGAVNTEAFF
TRBV10-3	TRBJ2-2	TRBD2	many	TGTGCCATCAGGACTAGCGCAACGAACACCGGGGAGCTGTTTTTT	CAIRTSATNTGELFF
TRBV6-1	TRBJ2-1	TRBD1	.	TGTGCCAGCATTGAGGGGGACAGGGTAAGGAATGAGCAGTTCTTC	CASIEGDRVRNEQFF
TRBV6-1	TRBJ2-3	TRBD2	.	TGTGCCAGCCTGGGGACTAGCGGCCTCACAGATACGCAGTATTTT	CASLGTSGLTDTQYF
TRBV5-1	TRBJ2-5	.	few	TGCGCCAGCAGCTTGGAGCGGTACCGGGAGACCCAGTACTTC	CASSLERYRETQYF
TRBV7-9	TRBJ2-1	.	many	TGTGCCAGCAGCCCGGACATAACCTACAATGAGCAGTTCTTC	CASSPDITYNEQFF
TRBV6-2/TRBV6-3	TRBJ2-1	TRBD1	few	TGTGCCAGCAGTTACTACCGACAGGGGACTTCTAAAAATGAGCAGTTCTTC	CASSYYRQGTSKNEQFF
TRBV6-2/TRBV6-3	TRBJ2-7	.	.	TGTGCCAGCAGCAATAACCGGGGCCAATACGAGCAGTACTTC	CASSNNRGQYEQYF
TRBV18	TRBJ2-5	TRBD1	many	TGTGCCAGCTCACCAGGGACAGGGATTTCAGAGACCCAGTACTTC	CASSPGTGISETQYF
TRBV12-3/TRBV12-4	TRBJ2-5	.	few	TGTGCCAGCGTGGCAGGAGACCAAGAGACCCAGTACTTC	CASVAGDQETQYF
TRBV12-3/TRBV12-4	TRBJ2-2	.	many	TGTGCCAGCAGTTTGATGAGCACCGGGGAGCTGTTTTTT	CASSLMSTGELFF
TRBV18	TRBJ2-1	.	.	TGTGCCAGCTCACCATCCGAATTCGTCAATGAGCAGTTCTTC	CASSPSEFVNEQFF
TRBV29-1	TRBJ2-5	TRBD1	many	TGCAGCGTTGAACCTTGGACAGGGGAGAGCCAAGAGACCCAGTACTTC	CSVEPWTGESQETQYF
TRBV28	TRBJ1-1	.	few	TGTGCCACCCTTGATAGGGGGGCAATGAACACTGAAGCTTTCTTT	CATLDRGAMNTEAFF
TRBV25-1	TRBJ2-7	.	few	TGTGCCAGCGGAACTCACGGAGCCTACGAGCAGTACTTC	CASGTHGAYEQYF
TRBV20-1	TRBJ2-1	.	many	TGCAGTGCTAGAGGTCTAGGAAACAATGAGCAGTTCTTC	CSARGLGNNEQFF
TRBV21-1	TRBJ2-3	.	few	TGTGCCAGCAGCATCTCAAAAAACCCGGAACAGGTGCAGGAAGATACGCAGTATTTT	CASSISKNPEQVQEDTQYF
TRBV4-3	TRBJ2-1	.	many	TGCGCCAGCAGCCTATCCGGGACGGCCGGCGATGAGCAGTTCTTC	CASSLSGTAGDEQFF